The rows below give T cell receptor beta chains drawn from one sample of a study of beta chain features in type 1 diabetes. Produced via immunoSEQ multiplex PCR; TCRdb's table is partial and in-frame only. The sample consists of fewer than 250,000 clones, roughly 13% of them appearing once. The sequencing input was naive CD4+ T cells from blood. These receptors all come from a middle-aged woman in good health. Both conserved end residues are part of each CDR3. Fields, in order: V gene, clone size, J gene, D gene, CDR3 protein, CDR3 DNA. A D gene is named only where the DNA matches it firmly. For some rows the clone size is stated as once, few or many, or as a class when expanded; others skip it.

v_gene: TRBV7-2
abundance: NA
j_gene: TRBJ2-1
d_gene: TRBD1
CDR3aa: CASSLATGQTNEQFF
CDR3nt: TGTGCCAGCAGCTTAGCTACGGGACAGACGAATGAGCAGTTCTTC

v_gene: TRBV5-6
abundance: few
j_gene: TRBJ1-5
d_gene: NA
CDR3aa: CASTRGTTGNQPQHF
CDR3nt: TGTGCCAGCACCCGCGGGACGACTGGCAATCAGCCCCAGCATTTT

v_gene: TRBV11-2
abundance: NA
j_gene: TRBJ2-7
d_gene: NA
CDR3aa: CASSQAYEQYF
CDR3nt: TGTGCCAGCAGCCAAGCATACGAGCAGTACTTC

v_gene: TRBV29-1
abundance: many
j_gene: TRBJ1-1
d_gene: TRBD1
CDR3aa: CSVGDADRVPEAFF
CDR3nt: TGCAGCGTTGGGGACGCAGACAGGGTACCTGAAGCTTTCTTT

v_gene: TRBV11-2
abundance: NA
j_gene: TRBJ2-7
d_gene: NA
CDR3aa: CASSFGSYEQYF
CDR3nt: TGTGCCAGCAGCTTCGGTTCGTACGAGCAGTACTTC

v_gene: TRBV2
abundance: NA
j_gene: TRBJ1-5
d_gene: NA
CDR3aa: CASAGGIRDTINSNQPQHF
CDR3nt: TGTGCCAGCGCCGGGGGGATCCGGGACACTATCAATAGCAATCAGCCCCAACATTTT

v_gene: TRBV7-9
abundance: few
j_gene: TRBJ1-2
d_gene: NA
CDR3aa: CATVEGPGLSGYTF
CDR3nt: TGTGCCACCGTTGAGGGTCCGGGGTTATCTGGCTACACCTTC

v_gene: TRBV18
abundance: NA
j_gene: TRBJ1-2
d_gene: TRBD1
CDR3aa: CASSQTVTGASNYGYTF
CDR3nt: TGTGCCAGCTCACAAACCGTGACAGGGGCATCTAACTATGGCTACACCTTC

v_gene: TRBV6-5
abundance: NA
j_gene: TRBJ1-2
d_gene: TRBD1
CDR3aa: CASSTGTANYGYTF
CDR3nt: TGTGCCAGCAGCACCGGGACAGCTAACTATGGCTACACCTTC

v_gene: TRBV5-4
abundance: NA
j_gene: TRBJ2-1
d_gene: TRBD1
CDR3aa: CASSSGQGTYNEQFF
CDR3nt: TGTGCCAGCAGCTCGGGACAGGGGACCTACAATGAGCAGTTCTTC

v_gene: TRBV7-2
abundance: few
j_gene: TRBJ2-7
d_gene: NA
CDR3aa: CASSLGVYYEQYF
CDR3nt: TGTGCCAGCAGCTTAGGTGTCTACTACGAGCAGTACTTC

v_gene: TRBV5-1
abundance: few
j_gene: TRBJ2-1
d_gene: NA
CDR3aa: CASSLNRGTVNEQFF
CDR3nt: TGCGCCAGCAGCTTGAATCGCGGGACAGTGAATGAGCAGTTCTTC

v_gene: TRBV10-2
abundance: NA
j_gene: TRBJ2-7
d_gene: TRBD1
CDR3aa: CASRRQGSSYEQYF
CDR3nt: TGCGCCAGCAGAAGACAGGGGAGCTCCTACGAGCAGTACTTC

v_gene: TRBV27
abundance: few
j_gene: TRBJ1-1
d_gene: NA
CDR3aa: CASSLSDPGNTEAFF
CDR3nt: TGTGCCAGCAGTTTATCGGATCCGGGGAACACTGAAGCTTTCTTT

v_gene: TRBV6-5
abundance: few
j_gene: TRBJ2-5
d_gene: TRBD2
CDR3aa: CASSMTSGAETQYF
CDR3nt: TGTGCCAGCAGTATGACTAGCGGGGCTGAGACCCAGTACTTC

v_gene: TRBV6-1
abundance: few
j_gene: TRBJ1-2
d_gene: TRBD1
CDR3aa: CASSDGQASGLAGGYTF
CDR3nt: TGTGCCAGCAGTGATGGACAGGCGAGCGGTCTAGCGGGCGGCTACACCTTC

v_gene: TRBV6-5
abundance: NA
j_gene: TRBJ1-1
d_gene: TRBD1
CDR3aa: CASTGGGTEAFF
CDR3nt: TGTGCCAGCACAGGGGGCGGCACTGAAGCTTTCTTT

v_gene: TRBV29-1
abundance: few
j_gene: TRBJ1-4
d_gene: TRBD1
CDR3aa: CSATDRSNEKLFF
CDR3nt: TGCAGCGCTACGGACAGGAGTAATGAAAAACTGTTTTTT

v_gene: TRBV5-1
abundance: few
j_gene: TRBJ1-2
d_gene: NA
CDR3aa: CASSLGGQPSGYTF
CDR3nt: TGCGCCAGCAGCTTGGGAGGACAGCCCTCTGGCTACACCTTC

v_gene: TRBV4-1
abundance: few
j_gene: TRBJ1-1
d_gene: NA
CDR3aa: CASSLRDLVTEAFF
CDR3nt: TGCGCCAGCAGCCTCCGAGATCTGGTCACTGAAGCTTTCTTT

v_gene: TRBV30
abundance: NA
j_gene: TRBJ1-1
d_gene: NA
CDR3aa: CAWSEVGHLNTEAFF
CDR3nt: TGTGCCTGGAGTGAGGTGGGACATCTGAACACTGAAGCTTTCTTT

v_gene: TRBV30
abundance: few
j_gene: TRBJ1-1
d_gene: NA
CDR3aa: CAWRPDRLNTEAFF
CDR3nt: TGTGCCTGGAGACCTGACAGGCTGAACACTGAAGCTTTCTTT

v_gene: TRBV7-9
abundance: NA
j_gene: TRBJ2-7
d_gene: NA
CDR3aa: CASSEGQTPPYEQYF
CDR3nt: TGTGCCAGCAGCGAAGGACAAACTCCACCCTACGAGCAGTACTTC

v_gene: TRBV10-3
abundance: NA
j_gene: TRBJ1-1
d_gene: TRBD1
CDR3aa: CAIQGAYTEAFF
CDR3nt: TGTGCCATTCAGGGGGCGTACACTGAAGCTTTCTTT

v_gene: TRBV11-2
abundance: NA
j_gene: TRBJ1-2
d_gene: NA
CDR3aa: CASSLVAQAGDYGYTF
CDR3nt: TGTGCCAGCAGCTTAGTAGCACAGGCAGGGGACTATGGCTACACCTTC

v_gene: TRBV18
abundance: NA
j_gene: TRBJ2-6
d_gene: TRBD2
CDR3aa: CASSQVPGLAGGPSGANVLTF
CDR3nt: TGTGCCAGCTCACAAGTTCCGGGACTAGCGGGGGGCCCCTCTGGGGCCAACGTCCTGACTTTC

v_gene: TRBV5-4
abundance: NA
j_gene: TRBJ1-1
d_gene: TRBD1
CDR3aa: CASSGPGQGNTEAFF
CDR3nt: TGTGCCAGCAGCGGACCGGGACAGGGGAACACTGAAGCTTTCTTT

v_gene: TRBV29-1
abundance: few
j_gene: TRBJ2-7
d_gene: TRBD1
CDR3aa: CSVEGRGTYEQYF
CDR3nt: TGCAGCGTTGAGGGCAGGGGGACCTACGAGCAGTACTTC

v_gene: TRBV7-6
abundance: few
j_gene: TRBJ2-7
d_gene: NA
CDR3aa: CASSRIDNYEQYF
CDR3nt: TGTGCCAGCAGCCGAATTGACAACTACGAGCAGTACTTC

v_gene: TRBV5-4
abundance: few
j_gene: TRBJ2-1
d_gene: TRBD1
CDR3aa: CASSKDRYNEQFF
CDR3nt: TGTGCCAGCAGCAAGGACAGGTACAATGAGCAGTTCTTC

v_gene: TRBV5-1
abundance: NA
j_gene: TRBJ1-5
d_gene: NA
CDR3aa: CASSLGAGISNQPQHF
CDR3nt: TGCGCCAGCAGCTTGGGTGCAGGGATTAGCAATCAGCCCCAGCATTTT

v_gene: TRBV11-2
abundance: few
j_gene: TRBJ1-6
d_gene: NA
CDR3aa: CASSPGGVSPLHF
CDR3nt: TGTGCCAGCAGCCCAGGAGGGGTTTCACCCCTCCACTTT

v_gene: TRBV27
abundance: NA
j_gene: TRBJ1-2
d_gene: NA
CDR3aa: CASSSLTVNYGYTF
CDR3nt: TGTGCCAGCAGTTCACTCACAGTTAACTATGGCTACACCTTC

v_gene: TRBV10-3
abundance: many
j_gene: TRBJ1-1
d_gene: NA
CDR3aa: CAINNHFMNTEAFF
CDR3nt: TGTGCCATCAATAACCACTTCATGAACACTGAAGCTTTCTTT

v_gene: TRBV7-2
abundance: few
j_gene: TRBJ1-2
d_gene: NA
CDR3aa: CASSLTLGGYYGYTF
CDR3nt: TGTGCCAGCAGCTTGACCCTTGGGGGCTACTATGGCTACACCTTC

v_gene: TRBV7-2
abundance: NA
j_gene: TRBJ2-7
d_gene: NA
CDR3aa: CASSLVSASYEQYF
CDR3nt: TGTGCCAGCAGCTTAGTTAGTGCCTCCTACGAGCAGTACTTC

v_gene: TRBV13
abundance: few
j_gene: TRBJ2-3
d_gene: TRBD2
CDR3aa: CASSLSRLAGPDTQYF
CDR3nt: TGTGCCAGCAGCTTATCCCGACTAGCGGGACCAGATACGCAGTATTTT

v_gene: TRBV5-1
abundance: few
j_gene: TRBJ2-5
d_gene: NA
CDR3aa: CASSWRGDQETQYF
CDR3nt: TGCGCCAGCAGTTGGAGGGGTGACCAAGAGACCCAGTACTTC

v_gene: TRBV5-1
abundance: few
j_gene: TRBJ2-2
d_gene: NA
CDR3aa: CASSLGQDTGELFF
CDR3nt: TGCGCCAGCAGCTTGGGACAGGACACCGGGGAGCTGTTTTTT

v_gene: TRBV7-2
abundance: NA
j_gene: TRBJ2-1
d_gene: TRBD2
CDR3aa: CASSSTSGTYNEQFF
CDR3nt: TGTGCCAGCAGCTCGACTAGCGGGACCTACAATGAGCAGTTCTTC

v_gene: TRBV19
abundance: few
j_gene: TRBJ1-6
d_gene: NA
CDR3aa: CASGEISLHF
CDR3nt: TGTGCCAGTGGGGAGATTTCCCTCCACTTT

v_gene: TRBV7-2
abundance: NA
j_gene: TRBJ1-1
d_gene: NA
CDR3aa: CASSLVRNTEAFF
CDR3nt: TGTGCCAGCAGCTTAGTCCGTAACACTGAAGCTTTCTTT

v_gene: TRBV19
abundance: NA
j_gene: TRBJ1-1
d_gene: NA
CDR3aa: CASSTRTNGRNTEAFF
CDR3nt: TGTGCCAGTAGTACTCGGACAAACGGGAGGAACACTGAAGCTTTCTTT

v_gene: TRBV5-4
abundance: NA
j_gene: TRBJ1-6
d_gene: NA
CDR3aa: CASSSSQGLLELTLHF
CDR3nt: TGTGCCAGCAGCTCGAGCCAGGGGCTGCTAGAGTTGACCCTCCACTTT

v_gene: TRBV11-2
abundance: NA
j_gene: TRBJ2-5
d_gene: NA
CDR3aa: CASSLSRGKETQYF
CDR3nt: TGTGCCAGCAGCTTAAGTAGGGGAAAAGAGACCCAGTACTTC